The sequence of this TCR beta chain was determined in a study of cytotoxic CD8 clonotypes in ibrutinib-treated CLL. Study-wide background: Per sample, productive templates averaged 255,043 and productive rearrangements averaged approximately 92,000. The study's findings and limits: Once treatment began, public clonotypes, which were uncommon, contracted or stayed stable.

From cryopreserved PBMCs came 2 to 2.5 micrograms of genomic DNA used for TCR beta libraries. A remark on this clone: Its antigen is unknown.

Libraries were prepared by immunoSEQ multiplex PCR; TCRdb keeps only in-frame clonotypes and omits some of them. The sample records approximately 320,000 clones, over 55% being singletons. The sequence was obtained from a human donor with chronic lymphocytic leukemia. Sequencing was performed on PBMCs, taken after 36 months of ibrutinib treatment.

Written as DNA, the CDR3 is TGCGCCAGCAGCGCACAACCCGGGACAGCTGATACTGAAGCTTTCTTT. This translates into CASSAQPGTADTEAFF. The V and J genes are TRBV5-1 and TRBJ1-1; the match to TRBD1 covers 7 bases. From germline, CDR1 is SGHRS and CDR2 YFSETQ. This CDR3 comprises 16 residues. J lost 5 bases, V lost 4 bases, and 14 bases had no gene match.